This record concerns one T cell receptor (beta chain) sequence. Its antigen has not been determined. Base qualities were left out, and no much larger clone turns up one base away. To identify antigen-specific CD4+ T cell clonotypes by their expansion, the ViraFEST assay first stimulated PBMC with viral peptide pools and then applied TCR sequencing. After about 10 days of culture, CD4+ T cells were isolated with the EasySep CD4+ T cell isolation kit. Convalescent patients had PCR-confirmed SARS-CoV-2 infection between March and December 2020, before Alpha, Beta and Delta variants emerged in the United States. Roughly 2.1 million PBMC per well were cultured in IMDM with approximately 5% human AB serum, 10 IU/ml IL-2 and gentamicin, plus 10 ug/ml peptides. An HIV-1 Nef peptide pool served as the negative control culture condition. On days 3 and 7, half of the culture medium was replaced with fresh IL-2-containing medium. Unless noted otherwise, every peptide stimulation condition was grown in triplicate wells. PBMC were separated from whole blood using Ficoll-Paque Plus gradient centrifugation and were then either cryopreserved at -140C or used fresh. The QIAamp micro DNA kit was used to extract genomic DNA from the cultured CD4+ T cells.

Trimming removed 5 bases from V and 0 bases from J, leaving 9 bases between the germline ends. The germline V gene encodes CDR1 MDHEN and CDR2 SYDVKM. Including cysteine and phenylalanine, the CDR3 has 14 amino acids. Kept here is only the CDR3 DNA, which spans 42 bases and is read in frame from base 1. The entry originates in a study of vaccination effects on CD4 cells after COVID-19 (dated by TCRdb to 2022 to 2024). Some background on the complete study: Each participant received two doses of an mRNA SARS-CoV-2 vaccine, either BNT162b2 or mRNA-1273. In a couple of convalescent patients, pre-vaccine samples were collected 16 days and one week ahead of the first dose, 142 and 148 days after COVID-19 diagnosis. SARS-CoV-2 spike-specific CD4+ TCR repertoires from before and after mRNA vaccination were compared in COVID-19 convalescent patients and in infection-naive vaccine recipients. A total of 10 COVID-19 convalescent patients and a handful of SARS-CoV-2-naive healthy vaccine recipients were included in the full study. Cultures from other donors in the study were sequenced using the Oncomine TCR Beta short-read assay on an Illumina iSeq 100. General study outcomes and caveats: Both infection-induced and vaccine-induced clones contracted markedly at late post-vaccination timepoints, which is consistent with waning T cell responses. The study was limited by a small number of convalescent patients and lacked early post-infection timepoints. Among convalescent patients, the spike-reactive repertoire after vaccination was made up mainly of new vaccine-induced clones that were largely distinct from the clones induced by infection.

The library was obtained by the immunoSEQ multiplex PCR assay. DNA from the cultured and isolated CD4+ T cells underwent TCR beta CDR3 sequencing. Concerning the study's data processing: Non-productive TCR sequences were discarded, and reads were trimmed to the CDR3 region, with only CDR3s of 7 or more amino acids retained. Antigen-specific clonotypes were identified with the MANAFEST web app by comparing expansion in peptide wells against reference cultures. For clones to be considered positive, expansion at FDR<0.05 versus reference and all other wells, an odds ratio above 5, and a frequency above 0.1% in two replicate wells were required. A clonotype was called cross-reactive if it was significantly expanded both in SARS-CoV-2 spike wells and in at least one common cold coronavirus spike condition. Levenshtein distance calculated with the stringdist R package was used to assess CDR3 similarity, and unrooted trees were constructed with ape in R 3.6.1. TCRdb stores this immuneACCESS table with in-frame sequences only. Part of the clones is absent; in the studies checked, under half of the shortfall reflects unresolved V genes, and no reason is known for the rest. V and J calls plus clone size are reproduced from that table; the DNA served to infer D and trimming. This sample lists 70,000 or so clones; over 60% were detected once. The ten biggest clones cover 5% to 6% of the sample.

The V gene is TRBV28 and the J gene is TRBJ2-3; too little of a D gene remains to name it. The input for sequencing was CD4+ T cells from PBMCs cultured with HIV peptides, taken before COVID-19 vaccination. The meaning of the sample's cell subset or site label: HIV-1 Nef peptide pool negative control/reference culture. The TCR comes from a human donor who had a prior SARS-CoV-2 infection. The DNA sequence reads TGTGCCAGCAGTCGCACCCCTAGCACAGATACGCAGTATTTT. Its amino acids are CASSRTPSTDTQYF.